The 24 T cell receptor beta chains reported below all come from one sample, sequenced in a study of post-analysis software for immune sequencing data (dated by TCRdb to 2013 to 2016). The library was prepared using PCR. The reads were generated on an Illumina HiSeq 2500. To reduce PCR and sequencing biases, unique molecular identifiers were built into the TCR beta cDNA libraries. The public reads were reprocessed in TCRdb via fastp at Q25 and MiXCR, keeping in-frame beta chains. Identical CDR3 protein sequences are pooled into one entry, listed with their most common genes and DNA. Across this sample there are 740,000 or so distinct CDR3 sequences, with 53% seen only once. The ten largest account for 4.6% of the sample. Study-level results and caveats: Significantly higher frequencies in patients than in controls were found for several TRBV segments, including TRBV5-6, TRBV5-1 and TRBV20-1.

Their target antigens are unknown. Material for sequencing was blood. These receptors all come from a girl aged 10-17 years with multiple sclerosis.

The chain combines TRBV20-1 with TRBJ2-3; TRBD1 agrees at 12 bases. The length of the CDR3 is 21 residues. Germline V gives CDR1 DFQATT, CDR2 SNEGSKA (reference sequence). The J segment lost 3 bases and the V segment lost 1 base, leaving 20 bases of the junction unmatched. CDR3 sequence (DNA): TGCAGTGCTAGAGGTTCCCCGCCCAGGGGACAGGGGGCGTCGACTACAGATACGCAGTATTTT. This codes for CSARGSPPRGQGASTTDTQYF.

The DNA of the CDR3 is TGCAGCGCGGGACTAGCGGGACAAACCGGGGAGCTGTTTTTT. Translating it yields CSAGLAGQTGELFF. V and J are TRBV29-1 and TRBJ2-2; the match to TRBD2 covers 13 bases. From germline, CDR1 is SQVTM and CDR2 ANQGSEA. CDR3 length equals 14 residues. V shed 7 bases and J 5 bases; nucleotides not matched to a gene: 4.

In this sample, this clonotype turned up once. The V call is TRBV29-1, the J call TRBJ1-5; weak D call: TRBD1 (5 bases). This CDR3 is built from 14 residues. Trimming took 6 bases from V and 0 from J, leaving 12 bases between them. Germline V lookup: CDR1 SQVTM, CDR2 ANQGSEA. CDR3 coding DNA: TGCAGCGTCTGGGGGACGGATAGCAATCAGCCCCAGCATTTT. This encodes CSVWGTDSNQPQHF.

The rearrangement links TRBV5-1 to TRBJ2-7, with 8 bases that match TRBD1. Trimming at V came to 3 bases and at J to 6 bases, leaving 8 bases not matched to a gene. Germline values: CDR1 SGHRS, CDR2 YFSETQ. CDR3 length equals 14 residues. The CDR3 sequence is CASSSTGGRSEQYF. In DNA form, the CDR3 reads TGCGCCAGCAGCTCAACAGGGGGAAGGAGCGAGCAGTACTTC. The whole variable domain, remainder taken from reference TRBV5-1 and TRBJ2-7, is KAGVTQTPRYLIKTRGQQVTLSCSPISGHRSVSWYQQTPGQGLQFLFEYFSETQRNKGNFPGRFSGRQFSNSRSEMNVSTLELGDSALYLCASSSTGGRSEQYFGPGTRLTVT.

This chain connects TRBV20-1 to TRBJ2-5, with TRBD2 identical over 10 bases. J lost 2 bases, V lost 6 bases, and 9 bases had no gene match. This CDR3 comprises 15 residues. CDR1 and CDR2 (germline): DFQATT, SNEGSKA (reference sequence). The CDR3 sequence: CSAGRTSGIQETQYF. The CDR3 DNA follows: TGCAGTGCGGGAAGGACTAGCGGAATACAAGAGACCCAGTACTTC.

This clonotype was detected once. CDR3 coding DNA: TGCAGCGTGGACAGGGGCCAGAACACCGGGGAGCTGTTTTTT. It codes for CSVDRGQNTGELFF. The genes are TRBV29-1 and TRBJ2-2, with 9 nucleotides matching TRBD1. This CDR3 is 14 amino acids long. J lost 1 base, V lost 6 bases, and 3 bases had no gene match. Germline V CDR1 and CDR2: SQVTM, ANQGSEA.

The genes are TRBV20-1 and TRBJ1-4; D call uncertain. V lost 0 bases and J lost 5, with 7 bases in between. The CDR3 has 13 amino acids. From germline, CDR1 is DFQATT and CDR2 SNEGSKA (reference sequence). CDR3: CSAREMGNEKLFF. Here the CDR3 DNA reads TGCAGTGCTAGAGAGATGGGGAATGAAAAACTGTTTTTT.

This clonotype has a single count. This chain connects TRBV29-1 to TRBJ2-3; TRBD1 or TRBD2 may be the D gene (5 bases each). V dropped 6 bases and J dropped 1 base, with 14 bases sitting between them. CDR1 and CDR2 from the germline V gene are SQVTM and ANQGSEA. The CDR3 covers 14 residues. For the CDR3, the DNA is TGCAGCGTCGACGGGACCCGAGGCACAGATACGCAGTATTTT. Translation gives CSVDGTRGTDTQYF.

V usage is TRBV20-1 and J usage is TRBJ2-7, with 14 bases fitting TRBD2. TRBJ2-1 matches the DNA end more closely, so the J call is doubtful. Germline V lookup: CDR1 DFQATT, CDR2 SNEGSKA (reference sequence). This CDR3 is built from 17 residues. The CDR3 sequence: CSARDLGTSGRGNEQFF. For the CDR3, the DNA is TGCAGTGCTAGAGATCTAGGGACTAGCGGGAGAGGGAATGAGCAGTTCTTC.

This chain links TRBV12-5 with TRBJ2-5, with 14 bases lining up with TRBD2. Germline V gene lookup returns CDR1 LGHNT and CDR2 FRNRAP. The J segment lost 3 bases and the V segment lost 6 bases, leaving 6 bases of the junction unmatched. There are 16 residues in the CDR3. The CDR3 loop is CASGARGLAGEETQYF. The CDR3 DNA reads TGTGCTAGTGGGGCCCGGGGACTAGCGGGAGAAGAGACCCAGTACTTC.

Concerning this clonotype: One junction end disagrees with the germline gene, perhaps due to a read error. The chain couples TRBV7-9 to TRBJ2-3; D unclear. CDR1 is SEHNR, CDR2 FQNEAQ, per germline (reference sequence). The CDR3 spans 15 residues. As DNA, the CDR3 is TGCGCCAGCAGCTTGGTTGTGGGTAGCACAGATACGCAGTATTTT. Residues: CASSLVVGSTDTQYF.

The CDR3 protein is CASSPSNTGELFF. CDR3 bases: TGCGCCAGCAGCCCCAGCAACACCGGGGAGCTGTTTTTT. The chain recombines TRBV5-1 with TRBJ2-2; D gene uncertain. The CDR3 is made up of 13 amino acids. Germline V gene data show CDR1 as SGHRS and CDR2 as YFSETQ. V gave up 4 bases and J gave up 2 bases, with 6 bases separating them.

The CDR3 bases are TGTGCCAGCAGCCGTACCGGGACAATGAATGAGCAGTTCTTC. Its translation is CASSRTGTMNEQFF. The chain combines TRBV7-2 with TRBJ2-1; the D gene is possibly TRBD1 (6 bases). This CDR3 contains 14 residues. V was cut by 5 bases and J by 7 bases, with 15 bases left in between. Germline CDR1 and CDR2: SGHTA and FQGNSA.

The chain is built from TRBV20-1 and TRBJ2-7, with 8 bases aligning to TRBD1. Trimming removed 0 bases from V and 4 bases from J; junction bases left unmatched: 11. The CDR3 length is 16 residues. CDR1 is DFQATT and CDR2 is SNEGSKA in the germline V gene (reference sequence). The CDR3 spells CSAREGRGRVRYEQYF. CDR3 in DNA: TGCAGTGCTAGAGAGGGCAGGGGGCGAGTAAGATACGAGCAGTACTTC.

This clonotype has just a few counts. The V call is TRBV29-1, the J call TRBJ2-7; the match to TRBD2 covers 14 bases. Germline CDR1 is SQVTM and CDR2 is ANQGSEA. This CDR3 comprises 16 residues. The V gene end was trimmed by 3 bases and the J gene end by 1 base; junction bases not matched to a gene: 5. CDR3 nucleotide sequence: TGCAGCGTTGAGGGGACTAGCGGGAGCGATTCCTACGAGCAGTACTTC. Translating gives CSVEGTSGSDSYEQYF.

The genes are TRBV7-9 and TRBJ1-2; D not certain. CDR1 is SEHNR and CDR2 is FQNEAQ in the germline V gene (reference sequence). V was clipped by 1 base and J by 7 bases, with 16 bases between them. The CDR3 is 15 residues long. The CDR3 spells CASSLGSRPTGGYTF. For the CDR3, the DNA is TGTGCCAGCAGCTTAGGGTCAAGGCCAACGGGTGGCTACACCTTC.

The CDR3 nucleotides read TGCGCCAGCAGCCTTTACTTAACAGGGGCGACCCAGTACTTC. The encoded protein is CASSLYLTGATQYF. The chain employs TRBV5-1 and TRBJ2-5; 7 bases agree with TRBD1. With V trimmed by 4 bases and J by 7 bases, 10 bases remained unmatched. There are 14 residues in the CDR3. Germline V gives CDR1 SGHRS, CDR2 YFSETQ.

The V call is TRBV20-1, the J call TRBJ2-5; D possibly matches TRBD1 or TRBD2 (5 bases each). CDR1 DFQATT and CDR2 SNEGSKA come from the germline V gene (reference sequence). The CDR3 is 12 residues long. V was trimmed by 6 bases and J by 5 bases, leaving 13 bases between them. As DNA, the CDR3 is TGCAGTGCGAGGGGCCCCGCGGAGACCCAGTACTTC. It codes for CSARGPAETQYF.

There are a few counts of this clonotype. The chain carries TRBV11-1 and TRBJ2-4; D not resolved. The DNA matches TRBJ2-5 better at its end, which makes the J call doubtful. Germline lookup yields CDR1 SGHAT and CDR2 FQDESV (reference sequence). This CDR3 region has 15 residues. The CDR3 DNA reads TGTGCCAGCAGCCCCCCTGGGGTTGAGCTGGAGACCCAGTACTTC. Its protein is CASSPPGVELETQYF.

This clonotype was found a few times. The chain has TRBV10-3 and TRBJ1-2; D perhaps matches TRBD1 (5 bases). V shed 7 bases and J shed 0 bases, with 12 bases lying between them. The CDR3 covers 14 residues. CDR1 ENHRY and CDR2 SYGVKD come from the germline V gene. CDR3 nucleotides: TGTGCCATCAACCAGGGTGAGGCTAACTATGGCTACACCTTC. Protein: CAINQGEANYGYTF.

This clonotype was counted a single time. The chain combines TRBV7-9 with TRBJ2-7; TRBD1 or TRBD2 may be the D gene (5 bases each). Germline V gene lookup returns CDR1 SEHNR and CDR2 FQNEAQ (reference sequence). The V end lost 8 bases, the J end lost 3 bases, and 17 bases lay between the germline ends. This CDR3 comprises 14 residues. The CDR3 region is CASGSPGPFYEQYF. CDR3 DNA sequence: TGTGCCAGCGGTTCCCCGGGACCCTTCTACGAGCAGTACTTC.

The J gene is TRBJ2-7, the V gene TRBV2; 14 bases fit TRBD2. The CDR3 contains 20 residues. V was clipped by 6 bases and J by 1 base; unmatched bases: 17. The germline CDR1 and CDR2 sequences are SNHLY and FYNNEI. The CDR3 region has the DNA TGTGCCAGCAGAGCGTACACCGGGACTAGCGGGAGCCCCACATCCTACGAGCAGTACTTC. Encoded protein: CASRAYTGTSGSPTSYEQYF.

V and J are TRBV20-1 and TRBJ2-4, with D unresolved. The germline V and J ends were trimmed by 5 bases and 0 bases, with 20 bases remaining between them. From germline, CDR1 is DFQATT and CDR2 SNEGSKA (reference sequence). This CDR3 region has 17 residues. CDR3 in DNA: TGCAGTGCTGCCCCGAGGCCTCAACTGTTAGCCAAAAACATTCAGTACTTC. Its protein product is CSAAPRPQLLAKNIQYF.

The CDR3 nucleotides read TGTGCCAGCAGTCGGGTGGGGGGCAACTATGGCTACACCTTC. Its translation is CASSRVGGNYGYTF. V is TRBV7-9 and J is TRBJ1-2; tentative D call: TRBD1 (6 bases). V gave up 6 bases and J gave up 2 bases, with 13 bases separating them. Germline loops: CDR1 SEHNR, CDR2 FQNEAQ (reference sequence). This CDR3 contains 14 residues.